This TCR beta chain was found in a study of blood T cell repertoires in COVID-19. Study context: Acute and convalescent COVID-19 samples came from the United States, Italy and Spain.

The data were produced by immunoSEQ multiplex PCR, yet TCRdb's version contains in-frame clones alone and is incomplete. This sample yields about 230,000 clones, of which just under 90% are seen a single time; around 3.7% belongs to the top ten. The CDR3 covers 13 residues. Germline lookup yields CDR1 SQVTM and CDR2 ANQGSEA. The V and J ends lost 1 base and 7 bases respectively, with 13 bases between them. Participants were aged 18 to 89 years from approximately 24 US areas. Clinical history reported by participants formed the basis on which cohorts were assigned. The sequencing sample was made of PBMCs or T cells enriched from blood (not recorded which). The chain combines TRBV29-1 with TRBJ1-2, with a weak D call TRBD1 (6 bases). The receptor was isolated from a woman in her twenties or thirties with acute COVID-19. CDR3 nucleotide sequence: TGCAGCGTTGAAGTGGGGACACTGGGTGGCTACACCTTC. Protein product: CSVEVGTLGGYTF.